The clone carrying this T cell receptor (beta chain) was detected only once. The data stem from a study of blood T cell repertoires in COVID-19. Profiling relied on immunoSEQ multiplex PCR, and the TCRdb table lists in-frame clones only, not all of them. The data contain fewer than 200,000 clones, 86% of them seen just once; the ten biggest clones take up less than 25%. This CDR3 is 14 amino acids long. The ends were cut back, 0 bases at V and 9 bases at J, with 15 bases in the middle. Per germline, CDR1 SGHRS and CDR2 YFSETQ. The V and J genes are TRBV5-1 and TRBJ1-2; maybe TRBD1 (5 bases). Sequencing used peripheral blood. This sequence was found in a man aged 70-80 years with active or convalescent COVID-19. CDR3 region: CASSLDSGFRSYTF. CDR3 coding DNA: TGCGCCAGCAGCTTGGACTCAGGGTTTAGGAGCTACACCTTC.